The clone carrying this T cell receptor (beta chain) was found a few times. Its antigen is still unknown. The data belong to a study of identical twins. General study findings and limits: High-abundance cord blood beta clonotypes had fewer insertions; memory repertoires showed none. Beta out-of-frame twin sharing showed a weaker excess.

TCRdb re-analysed the 5' RACE reads in MiXCR, keeping a single row per CDR3 protein. The sample includes roughly 480,000 distinct CDR3 sequences, 20% to 30% of them seen just once. This CDR3 is 15 amino acids long. With 4 bases removed from V and 8 bases from J, the gap between germline ends came to 23 bases. The germline V gene encodes CDR1 DFQATT and CDR2 SNEGSKA (reference sequence). These same data were also listed under a study on T cells expressing NK-cell markers. From that second work: Dominant NKG2C+ clonotypes made up roughly 1.0-7.0% of CD8+ T cells in several donors.

This TCR derives from a woman under 30 in good health. This chain uses TRBV20-1 with TRBJ1-2, with a tentative D call TRBD1 (5 bases). Specimen: CD4+ T cells sorted from blood. The CDR3, as DNA: TGCAGTGCTACCCCCCTGGGGCAGGCGAGGAGGGGCTACACCTTC. The encoded protein is CSATPLGQARRGYTF.